Each of the 18 T cell receptor beta chains below was sequenced from the same sample in a study of graft-versus-host responses after intestinal transplantation. The assay was immunoSEQ multiplex PCR, and TCRdb's table has in-frame clones only and misses some. The sample lists some 140,000 clones; about 92% were seen once. These receptors have no identified antigens. Specimen: unstimulated CD4+ T cells sorted from spleen or lymph node cells, collected before intestinal transplant. The receptors here all came from a human donor who received an intestinal transplant.

The chain couples TRBV5-1 to TRBJ2-1, with D tentatively TRBD1 (6 bases). The germline CDR1 and CDR2 sequences are SGHRS and YFSETQ. The CDR3 sequence is 15 residues long. Trimming removed 0 bases from V and 8 bases from J, with 15 bases in between. The CDR3 loop is CASSLGGWTDYEQFF. Written as DNA, the CDR3 is TGCGCCAGCAGCTTGGGAGGTTGGACAGACTATGAGCAGTTCTTC.

This sequence joins TRBV19 and TRBJ1-2, with TRBD1 as a possible D gene (5 bases). The V and J ends lost 3 bases and 5 bases respectively, with 19 bases between them. Germline assignment: CDR1 LNHDA and CDR2 SQIVND (reference sequence). CDR3 length: 16 residues. CDR3 DNA sequence: TGTGCCAGTAGTATCTCCTACAGGATCCCCCAATATGGCTACACCTTC. This encodes CASSISYRIPQYGYTF.

The chain couples TRBV10-3 to TRBJ1-5; 7 bases map to TRBD1. Per germline, CDR1 ENHRY and CDR2 SYGVKD. The ends lost 5 bases at V and 5 bases at J; junction bases unmatched: 6. The CDR3 covers 14 residues. The CDR3 spells CAISRDSEYQPQHF. CDR3 nucleotides: TGTGCCATCAGTAGGGACAGCGAATATCAGCCCCAGCATTTT.

The chain recombines TRBV6-1 with TRBJ1-1; D is unclear. Trimming shortened V by 5 bases and J by 0 bases, and 4 bases separated the two germline ends. Per germline, CDR1 MNHNS and CDR2 SASEGT. This CDR3 spans 12 amino acids. The CDR3 DNA sequence: TGTGCCAGCAGTCAAATGAACACTGAAGCTTTCTTT. Protein sequence: CASSQMNTEAFF.

The CDR3 DNA reads as TGTGCCAGCAGCGTAGCTAGGGGGAGTACCTTCGGTACGCAGTATTTT. Its translation: CASSVARGSTFGTQYF. The genes are TRBV9 and TRBJ2-3; D perhaps matches TRBD1 (6 bases). V shed 0 bases and J shed 8 bases, with 19 bases lying between them. In germline, CDR1 is SGDLS, CDR2 YYNGEE. This CDR3 spans 16 amino acids.

The V and J genes are TRBV5-1 and TRBJ1-4; D remains ambiguous. Between the trimmed V and J ends, which lost 4 bases and 3 bases, there was a span of 13 bases. The germline CDR1 and CDR2 sequences are SGHRS and YFSETQ. The CDR3 is 15 residues long. This CDR3 reads CASSLSGLANEKLFF. The CDR3 region has the DNA TGCGCCAGCAGCCTGAGTGGATTAGCTAATGAAAAACTGTTTTTT.

This chain uses TRBV6-5 with TRBJ2-7; D uncertain. In germline, CDR1 is MNHEY, CDR2 SVGAGI. The CDR3 has 8 amino acids. Trimming left V 7 bases short and J 5 bases short, with 0 bases between. The CDR3 protein is CASNEQYF. CDR3 DNA: TGTGCCAGCAACGAGCAGTACTTC.

The chain recombines TRBV9 with TRBJ1-1; D not resolved. Germline V gene lookup returns CDR1 SGDLS and CDR2 YYNGEE. The CDR3 extends over 13 amino acids. V lost 0 bases and J lost 5, with 8 bases in between. The CDR3 here is CASSVELITEAFF. CDR3 coding DNA: TGTGCCAGCAGCGTAGAATTGATAACTGAAGCTTTCTTT. Based on the CDR3 plus reference TRBV9 and TRBJ1-1, the full variable domain is DSGVTQTPKHLITATGQRVTLRCSPRSGDLSVYWYQQSLDQGLQFLIQYYNGEERAKGNILERFSAQQFPDLHSELNLSSLELGDSALYFCASSVELITEAFFGQGTRLTVV.

The chain combines TRBV7-9 with TRBJ2-3, with D unresolved. The CDR3 has 12 residues. Germline lookup yields CDR1 SEHNR and CDR2 FQNEAQ (reference sequence). V dropped 3 bases and J dropped 5 bases, with 6 bases sitting between them. The CDR3 sequence: CASSFSGDTQYF. The DNA of the CDR3 is TGTGCCAGCAGCTTTAGTGGAGATACGCAGTATTTT.

V and J are TRBV2 and TRBJ2-5; D is unresolved. The ends were cut back, 7 bases at V and 5 bases at J, with 8 bases in the middle. The CDR3 is 11 residues long. Germline CDR1 reads SNHLY; CDR2 reads FYNNEI. The CDR3 DNA follows: TGTGCCAGCACCATGGGGGAGACCCAGTACTTC. It encodes CASTMGETQYF.

The chain carries TRBV25-1 and TRBJ2-1; 7 bases line up with TRBD2. Per germline, CDR1 MGHDK and CDR2 SYGVNS. CDR3 length: 14 amino acids. After removal of 2 bases from V and 5 bases from J, the junction contained 3 bases not matched to a gene. The CDR3 DNA follows: TGTGCCAGCAGTGAACCGGGACTACACAATGAGCAGTTCTTC. It yields the protein CASSEPGLHNEQFF.

J is TRBJ2-1 and V is TRBV19, with TRBD2 matching 7 bases. Unmatched junction bases numbered 4, after V lost 2 bases and J lost 9 bases. Per germline, CDR1 LNHDA and CDR2 SQIVND (reference sequence). The CDR3 is 13 residues long. CDR3 residues: CASSITGGSEQFF. The CDR3 nucleotides are TGTGCCAGTAGTATAACGGGCGGGAGTGAGCAGTTCTTC.

The CDR3 loop reads CASSETADTQYF. CDR3 coding DNA: TGTGCCAGCAGTGAAACGGCGGATACGCAGTATTTT. The rearrangement uses TRBV6-1 and TRBJ2-3, with D hard to call. From germline, CDR1 is MNHNS and CDR2 SASEGT. The CDR3 covers 12 residues. V lost 2 bases and J 6 bases, leaving 6 bases between the germline ends.

The J gene is TRBJ1-4, the V gene TRBV5-1, with D possibly TRBD1 on 6 matching bases. This CDR3 contains 15 residues. Germline V gene sequence: CDR1 SGHRS, CDR2 YFSETQ. Trimming pared 6 bases from V and 1 base from J, leaving 13 bases between. DNA of the CDR3: TGCGCCAGCACCCCGGGGGGCAAAACTAATGAAAAACTGTTTTTT. Its protein is CASTPGGKTNEKLFF.

The chain links TRBV10-3 to TRBJ2-1, with D hard to call. The germline gives CDR1 ENHRY, CDR2 SYGVKD. CDR3 length: 12 amino acids. Trimming cost V 0 bases and J 7 bases, with 4 bases left between them. The CDR3 bases are TGTGCCATCAGTGAGTCGGGGAATGAGCAGTTCTTC. Residues: CAISESGNEQFF.

This rearrangement joins TRBV7-9 to TRBJ2-3; D is perhaps TRBD1 (6 bases). From germline, CDR1 is SEHNR and CDR2 FQNEAQ (reference sequence). The CDR3 runs 16 residues. The ends were cut back, 1 base at V and 1 base at J, with 12 bases in the middle. The CDR3 region has the DNA TGTGCCAGCAGCTTAGTGGGGGCTAGGGGCACAGATACGCAGTATTTT. Its translation: CASSLVGARGTDTQYF.

The CDR3 DNA reads TGTGCCAGCAGCCCGATAGGACAGCCAAGAATGGAAGGCTACACCTTC. Protein product: CASSPIGQPRMEGYTF. The chain couples TRBV7-2 to TRBJ1-2, with D tentatively TRBD1 (6 bases). The germline CDR1 and CDR2 sequences are SGHTA and FQGNSA. The length of the CDR3 is 16 residues. Trimming took 5 bases from V and 8 from J, leaving 24 bases between them.

In its sample, this clone was seen a few times. The chain uses TRBV7-2 and TRBJ1-4; 7 bases line up with TRBD1. Looked up from germline, CDR1 is SGHTA and CDR2 is FQGNSA. J lost 3 bases, V lost 5 bases, and 3 bases had no gene match. This CDR3 has 14 amino acids. CDR3 coding DNA: TGTGCCAGCAGCCGTGGACAGGCTAATGAAAAACTGTTTTTT. It specifies CASSRGQANEKLFF.